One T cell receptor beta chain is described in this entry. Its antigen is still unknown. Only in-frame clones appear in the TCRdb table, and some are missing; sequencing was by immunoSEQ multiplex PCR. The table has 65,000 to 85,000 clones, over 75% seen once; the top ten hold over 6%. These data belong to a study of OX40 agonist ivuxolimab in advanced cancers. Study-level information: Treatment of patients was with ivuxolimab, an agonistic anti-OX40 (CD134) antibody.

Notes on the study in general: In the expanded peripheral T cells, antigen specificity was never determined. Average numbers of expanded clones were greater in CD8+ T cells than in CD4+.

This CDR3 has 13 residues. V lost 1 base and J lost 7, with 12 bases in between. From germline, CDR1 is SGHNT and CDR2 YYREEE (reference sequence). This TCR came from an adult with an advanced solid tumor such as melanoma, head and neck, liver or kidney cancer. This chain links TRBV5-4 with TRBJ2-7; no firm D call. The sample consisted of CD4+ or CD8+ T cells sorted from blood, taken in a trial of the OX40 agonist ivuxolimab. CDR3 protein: CASSLWGRREQYF. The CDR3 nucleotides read TGTGCCAGCAGCTTGTGGGGTCGCCGGGAGCAGTACTTC.